This TCR beta chain was captured in a study of T cell changes during pregnancy in multiple sclerosis. The method was immunoSEQ multiplex PCR; TCRdb's version includes in-frame clones alone and lacks a portion of them. The data contain 45,000 to 60,000 clones, 75% to 95% of them singletons. Germline CDR1 reads SGHDT; CDR2 reads YYEEEE. The ends were cut back, 2 bases at V and 9 bases at J, with 20 bases in the middle. The CDR3 runs to 15 residues. The chain recombines TRBV5-6 with TRBJ1-1; D is undetermined. Sequencing used peripheral blood, obtained after pregnancy. The clonotype comes from a female donor in good health, enrolled as a control in a pregnancy study. CDR3 nucleotide sequence: TGTGCCAGCAGCTTACCTCGGTTTACTGTGGTGAAAGCTTTCTTT. Residues: CASSLPRFTVVKAFF.